This TCR beta chain was identified in a study of shared clonotypes between healthy human individuals. Whole-study context: The study drew on a couple of women and a few men aged 18 to 49 as donors. Study-level findings and limits: Among donors, clonotype sharing was expected to be affected by sequencing depth.

Points on this clone: Its antigen is undetermined.

The length of the CDR3 is 11 residues. In germline, CDR1 is DFQATT, CDR2 SNEGSKA (reference sequence). The V end lost 0 bases, the J end lost 7 bases, and 4 bases lay between the germline ends. The table came from immunoSEQ multiplex PCR; TCRdb's copy has only in-frame clones and leaves some out. The sample gives about 470,000 clones, 79% of which show up once; less than 15% is in the top ten. The rearrangement joins TRBV20-1 to TRBJ2-1; D gene unclear. The sequence was collected from a woman in her 40s in good health. Some clones in this sample may be carry-over from other donors' samples. Specimen: PBMCs. The CDR3 sequence is CSARERNEQFF. In nucleotides, the CDR3 is TGCAGTGCTAGAGAGCGGAATGAGCAGTTCTTC.